This T cell receptor (beta chain) derives from a study of preoperative IRX-2 immunotherapy in early breast cancer. Documented treatment: preoperative locoregional IRX-2 cytokine immunotherapy. Samples came from a phase Ib trial of preoperative locoregional IRX-2 cytokine immunotherapy. Some clones are missing from TCRdb's copy, which holds only in-frame ones; the method was immunoSEQ multiplex PCR. The profile covers fewer than 25,000 clones, with 70% to 90% appearing a single time and roughly 1.2% taken by the ten largest. The source was lymph node tissue, collected after IRX-2 immunotherapy. The source is a human donor with breast cancer.

CDR3 residues: CSVKRGTGAEAFF. The CDR3 nucleotides are TGCAGCGTGAAACGGGGGACAGGGGCTGAAGCTTTCTTT. The genes are TRBV29-1 and TRBJ1-1; TRBD1 aligns across 10 bases. The CDR3 is 13 residues long. Trimming took 6 bases from V and 6 from J; bases not matched to a gene: 7. Germline CDR1 is SQVTM and CDR2 is ANQGSEA.